One sample yielded the 16 T cell receptor beta chains listed below, sequenced in a study of CD4 T cells in relation to SARS-CoV-2 and coronaviruses. Sequencing used immunoSEQ multiplex PCR; TCRdb keeps in-frame clones, though not all of them. The sample records 9,500 to 13,000 clones, more than 75% being singletons. The specimen sequenced was naive CD4+ T cells from PBMCs. This sample's subset: naive CD4+ T cells isolated by negative enrichment. All receptors derive from an adult with COVID-19.

DNA of the CDR3: TGTGCCAGCAGTTTGGAAGCATCTCGATCTGAAAAACTGTTTTTT. Protein: CASSLEASRSEKLFF. This chain links TRBV25-1 with TRBJ1-4; D call uncertain. The ends were cut back, 5 bases at V and 7 bases at J, with 17 bases in the middle. Germline-derived CDR1 and CDR2 are MGHDK and SYGVNS. The CDR3 contains 15 residues.

This chain joins TRBV12-3 or TRBV12-4 and TRBJ2-3; perhaps TRBD2 as D (5 bases). The CDR3 runs 13 residues. V was shortened by 5 bases and J by 4 bases, with 10 bases between the two germline ends. The CDR3 nucleotides are TGTGCCAGCAGTACAGACGGGGCAGATACGCAGTATTTT. Translating it yields CASSTDGADTQYF.

V usage is TRBV14 and J usage is TRBJ2-3, with 9 bases identical to TRBD1. Germline trimming cut 3 bases from V and 3 bases from J; bases unmatched to any gene: 7. The CDR3 runs 16 residues. Germline V gives CDR1 SGHDN, CDR2 FVKESK. CDR3 sequence reads: CASSQYRGRGTDTQYF. CDR3 nucleotide sequence: TGTGCCAGCAGCCAGTACAGGGGGCGCGGGACAGATACGCAGTATTTT.

The J gene is TRBJ2-3, the V gene TRBV7-8; no definite D call. Germline V gene data show CDR1 as SGHVS and CDR2 as FQNEAQ. V lost 8 bases and J 2 bases, leaving 8 bases between the germline ends. The CDR3 is made up of 12 amino acids. The CDR3 loop is CASGQLTDTQYF. The CDR3 DNA reads as TGTGCCAGCGGGCAGCTCACAGATACGCAGTATTTT.

The V call is TRBV6-5, the J call TRBJ2-3, with 12 bases identical to TRBD2. The CDR3 loop spans 16 amino acids. CDR1 is MNHEY and CDR2 is SVGAGI in the germline V gene. V lost 2 bases and J lost 3; bases outside the gene matches: 3. CDR3 DNA: TGTGCCAGCAGTTACGCCACTAGCGGGGGGACAGATACGCAGTATTTT. This codes for CASSYATSGGTDTQYF.

This clone appeared a single time. The genes are TRBV10-3 and TRBJ1-6; D ambiguous. The CDR3 extends over 12 amino acids. Germline CDR1 is ENHRY and CDR2 is SYGVKD. Between the trimmed V and J ends, which lost 3 bases and 9 bases, there was a span of 6 bases. CDR3 amino acids: CAISEDPSPLHF. CDR3 in DNA: TGTGCCATCAGTGAAGACCCTTCACCCCTCCACTTT.

This clone was counted a few times. The chain couples TRBV9 to TRBJ1-2, with D hard to call. V was clipped by 0 bases and J by 2 bases, with 20 bases between them. Germline CDR1 reads SGDLS; CDR2 reads YYNGEE. This CDR3 spans 18 amino acids. The CDR3 nucleotides read TGTGCCAGCAGCGTAGAGACCGGATCGGGGAAGAACAACTATGGCTACACCTTC. Translating it yields CASSVETGSGKNNYGYTF.

The J gene is TRBJ2-2, the V gene TRBV6-2 or TRBV6-3; no clear D. The CDR3 contains 11 residues. V lost 5 bases and J lost 5, with 3 bases in between. Germline CDR1 is MNHEY and CDR2 is SVGEGT. The CDR3: CASSRTGELFF. CDR3 DNA: TGTGCCAGCAGTCGAACCGGGGAGCTGTTTTTT.

The chain has TRBV5-1 and TRBJ2-3; tentatively, D is TRBD2 (5 bases). CDR3 size: 11 residues. Trimming left V 4 bases short and J 6 bases short, with 6 bases between. Germline V CDR1 and CDR2: SGHRS, YFSETQ. DNA of the CDR3: TGCGCCAGCAGCCCGGGGGATACGCAGTATTTT. The encoded protein is CASSPGDTQYF.

This clone was seen just once. This sequence joins TRBV18 and TRBJ2-3; TRBD2 matches at 12 bases. J lost 4 bases, V lost 3 bases, and 5 bases had no gene match. Germline assignment: CDR1 KGHSH and CDR2 LQKENI. The CDR3 spans 16 residues. CDR3 sequence reads: CASSPLAGGLPDTQYF. For the CDR3, the DNA is TGTGCCAGCTCACCCCTAGCGGGGGGGCTCCCAGATACGCAGTATTTT. Based on the CDR3 plus reference TRBV18 and TRBJ2-3, the full variable domain is NAGVMQNPRHLVRRRGQEARLRCSPMKGHSHVYWYRQLPEEGLKFMVYLQKENIIDESGMPKERFSAEFPKEGPSILRIQQVVRGDSAAYFCASSPLAGGLPDTQYFGPGTRLTVL.

The V and J genes are TRBV9 and TRBJ2-6, with 7 bases fitting TRBD1. The trim removed 4 bases at V and 2 bases at J, leaving 3 bases unmatched. Germline-derived CDR1 and CDR2 are SGDLS and YYNGEE. The length of the CDR3 is 15 residues. This chain's CDR3 is CASSPQGAGANVLTF. CDR3 coding DNA: TGTGCCAGCAGCCCGCAGGGGGCTGGGGCCAACGTCCTGACTTTC.

The chain employs TRBV3-1 (or the pseudogene TRBV3-2) and TRBJ2-5; TRBD2 aligns across 14 bases. This CDR3 spans 17 amino acids. CDR1 and CDR2 (germline): LGHDT, YNNKEL (reference sequence). The J segment lost 5 bases and the V segment lost 4 bases, leaving 9 bases of the junction unmatched. CDR3 nucleotides: TGTGCCAGCAGCCCGGGACTAGCGGGGGTTATGGGGGAGACCCAGTACTTC. Translation: CASSPGLAGVMGETQYF.

The V gene is TRBV5-1, the J gene TRBJ2-1, with 11 bases lining up with TRBD2. V trimming: 0 bases; J trimming: 7 bases; junction bases outside the gene matches: 12. From germline, CDR1 is SGHRS and CDR2 YFSETQ. This CDR3 spans 18 amino acids. The CDR3 here is CASSLDVAGGPGMNEQFF. Here the CDR3 DNA reads TGCGCCAGCAGCTTGGACGTAGCGGGGGGGCCAGGGATGAATGAGCAGTTCTTC.

In this sample, this clone turned up once. The chain employs TRBV18 and TRBJ1-5; 7 nucleotides align to TRBD1. With V trimmed by 4 bases and J by 5 bases, 5 bases remained unmatched. The CDR3 has 14 amino acids. Germline CDR1 is KGHSH and CDR2 is LQKENI. The CDR3 DNA reads TGTGCCAGCTCACTACAGGGGTTCTATCAGCCCCAGCATTTT. Protein: CASSLQGFYQPQHF.

This clone was observed once. The chain joins TRBV18 to TRBJ2-7, with D hard to call. V shed 0 bases and J shed 6 bases, with 15 bases lying between them. Per germline, CDR1 KGHSH and CDR2 LQKENI. The CDR3 runs to 15 residues. The CDR3, as DNA: TGTGCCAGCTCACCACCGTCTCAGGTTTTGGGCGAGCAGTACTTC. It translates to CASSPPSQVLGEQYF.

This clone turned up a few times. This chain links TRBV7-8 with TRBJ1-1, with D unresolved. CDR3 size: 14 residues. Deletions cut 0 bases from V and 0 bases from J, with 5 bases between. Germline V gene data show CDR1 as SGHVS and CDR2 as FQNEAQ. CDR3 nucleotide sequence: TGTGCCAGCAGCTTAGCGCTGATGAACACTGAAGCTTTCTTT. Translated: CASSLALMNTEAFF.